This T cell receptor (beta chain) came from a study of graft-versus-host responses after intestinal transplantation. Study overall: Transplantation in recipients was multivisceral, liver-intestinal, or isolated intestinal. Each patient got anti-thymocyte globulin induction, then tacrolimus and steroids for around three years. General study points: Early declines in HvG clones that occurred post-transplant were associated with peak circulating GvH clone levels. Marrow from the recipient contained GvH clones, some of which had appeared first in ileum or blood.

Generated by immunoSEQ multiplex PCR, the TCRdb table keeps only in-frame clones and is missing some. The data show 95,000 to 110,000 clones, approximately 90% seen once. Points on this clone: Its specificity is not known.

The CDR3 runs 15 residues. V was clipped by 9 bases and J by 4 bases; unmatched bases: 6. CDR1 is LNHDA, CDR2 SQIVND, per germline (reference sequence). The sequences come from unstimulated CD4+ T cells sorted from spleen or lymph node cells, collected before transplant. The V and J genes are TRBV19 and TRBJ2-2, with TRBD1 matching 12 bases. The TCR originated in a human donor who was the organ donor for an intestinal transplant. The CDR3 bases are TGTGCCAGCCGGGACAGGGGGCGCAGCACCGGGGAGCTGTTTTTT. This codes for CASRDRGRSTGELFF.